This entry lists 31 T cell receptor beta chains sequenced from one sample in a study of T cells in Graves' hyperthyroidism and ophthalmopathy. Amplification targeted TCR beta CDR3 regions from RNA transcripts. In the first-round RT-PCR of the TCR CDR3, the HTBI primer set was used. TCRdb reanalysed the multiplex PCR reads using MiXCR and keeps one entry per CDR3 protein. This sample has about 600,000 distinct CDR3 sequences; approximately 14% occur once, and the top ten carry about 7%. Sequencing input: blood. Source of these receptors: a woman aged 18-29 years with Graves' ophthalmopathy.

This clonotype was recorded at least ten times. The chain recombines TRBV28 with TRBJ2-7; 8 bases match TRBD1. Germline V gene lookup returns CDR1 MDHEN and CDR2 SYDVKM. Germline trimming cut 5 bases from V and 2 bases from J; bases unmatched to any gene: 5. This CDR3 has 14 residues. The CDR3 bases are TGTGCCAGCAGTCCGGGACAGGAGACCTACGAGCAGTACTTC. Residues: CASSPGQETYEQYF.

In its sample, this clonotype was seen many times. The rearrangement uses TRBV5-6 and TRBJ2-1; D not resolved. This CDR3 is built from 13 residues. The V gene lost 0 bases and the J gene lost 7 bases, with 8 bases spanning the gap. The germline V gene encodes CDR1 SGHDT and CDR2 YYEEEE. The DNA for the CDR3 is TGTGCCAGCAGCTTGGGCCAGGTTAATGAGCAGTTCTTC. Protein sequence: CASSLGQVNEQFF.

This clonotype was seen repeatedly, ten times or more. This chain links TRBV6-1 with TRBJ2-1, with 11 bases identical to TRBD1. The CDR3 length is 16 residues. Germline CDR1 reads MNHNS; CDR2 reads SASEGT. Losses at the gene ends were 6 bases for V and 6 bases for J; bases not matched to a gene: 10. The CDR3 is CASRDQTGTGGNEQFF. CDR3 sequence (DNA): TGTGCCAGCAGGGACCAAACCGGGACAGGGGGCAATGAGCAGTTCTTC.

There are many counts of this clonotype. The rearrangement uses TRBV7-8 and TRBJ2-7, with D tentatively TRBD1 (5 bases). V was clipped by 2 bases and J by 3 bases, with 11 bases between them. CDR1 and CDR2 (germline): SGHVS, FQNEAQ. The CDR3 contains 14 residues. The CDR3: CASSLSRADYEQYF. CDR3 coding DNA: TGTGCCAGCAGCTTAAGCAGGGCAGACTACGAGCAGTACTTC.

This clonotype was found many times. This chain connects TRBV24-1 to TRBJ2-1; 7 bases align to TRBD1. The CDR3 extends over 19 amino acids. Germline lookup yields CDR1 KGHDR and CDR2 SFDVKD. With V trimmed by 4 bases and J by 0 bases, 14 bases remained unmatched. CDR3: CATSDPKTGVRGSYNEQFF. In nucleotides, the CDR3 is TGTGCCACCAGTGACCCTAAAACAGGGGTTCGGGGCTCCTACAATGAGCAGTTCTTC.

This chain links TRBV24-1 with TRBJ1-2, with 9 bases lining up with TRBD1. This CDR3 contains 17 residues. With V trimmed by 9 bases and J by 0 bases, 13 bases remained unmatched. Germline V CDR1 and CDR2: KGHDR, SFDVKD. Here the CDR3 DNA reads TGTGCCACCGCTCCGGGACAGGGCCTCGGACCTAACTATGGCTACACCTTC. Its protein product is CATAPGQGLGPNYGYTF.

This clonotype was seen more than once but under ten times. The chain uses TRBV28 and TRBJ2-7, with D hard to call. This CDR3 region has 14 residues. Trimming pared 4 bases from V and 2 bases from J, leaving 12 bases between. Germline V gives CDR1 MDHEN, CDR2 SYDVKM. The CDR3, as DNA: TGTGCCAGCAGTTGGGCGATTGTTGCCTACGAGCAGTACTTC. This codes for CASSWAIVAYEQYF.

This clonotype was counted many times. V usage is TRBV3-1 and J usage is TRBJ1-1; unclear D gene. Deletions cut 0 bases from V and 4 bases from J, with 24 bases between. Germline V lookup: CDR1 LGHDT, CDR2 YNNKEL (reference sequence). This CDR3 spans 19 amino acids. CDR3 region: CASSQEPPSVGQSSTEAFF. The CDR3 nucleotides read TGTGCCAGCAGCCAAGAACCCCCCTCTGTCGGGCAGTCCAGCACTGAAGCTTTCTTT.

This clonotype was seen many times. This chain connects TRBV30 to TRBJ2-7; D remains ambiguous. Germline assignment: CDR1 GTSNPN and CDR2 SVGIG (reference sequence). CDR3 size: 14 residues. V lost 0 bases, J lost 6 bases, and 15 bases lay in between. This CDR3 is CAWSVGSRTAEQYF. CDR3 bases: TGTGCCTGGAGTGTGGGCAGCCGGACGGCCGAGCAGTACTTC.

This rearrangement joins TRBV28 to TRBJ1-2; no reliable D call. This CDR3 has 16 amino acids. Trimming cost V 6 bases and J 2 bases, with 19 bases left between them. Germline-derived CDR1 and CDR2 are MDHEN and SYDVKM. In nucleotides, the CDR3 is TGTGCCAGCAGCCCCCACTTTCCGGGAAAAAACTATGGCTACACCTTC. This sequence encodes CASSPHFPGKNYGYTF.

The chain carries TRBV29-1 and TRBJ2-1; 13 bases map to TRBD2. J lost 1 base, V lost 6 bases, and 9 bases had no gene match. The CDR3 loop spans 17 amino acids. The germline CDR1 and CDR2 sequences are SQVTM and ANQGSEA. The CDR3 sequence is CSVAGTSGKGSYNEQFF. The CDR3 DNA reads as TGCAGCGTGGCCGGGACTAGCGGGAAGGGGTCCTACAATGAGCAGTTCTTC.

This clonotype has at least ten counts. The chain combines TRBV7-6 with TRBJ1-1; D is possibly TRBD1 (5 bases). Trimming removed 2 bases at V and 7 bases at J, with 11 bases between. The CDR3 is made up of 13 amino acids. Germline V gene sequence: CDR1 SGHVS, CDR2 FNYEAQ. The CDR3 region has the DNA TGTGCCAGCAGCTTAAGGGGTGGGGATGAAGCTTTCTTT. Translating it yields CASSLRGGDEAFF.

Worth noting for this clonotype: It may be a read error: a sequence one base away is much more abundant. DNA of the CDR3: TGCGCCGGCAGCTTGGAATGGGACGGGACTGAAGCTTTCTTT. Translating gives CAGSLEWDGTEAFF. This chain uses TRBV5-1 with TRBJ1-1; D is perhaps TRBD1 (5 bases). The germline gives CDR1 SGHRS, CDR2 YFSETQ. This CDR3 region has 14 residues. Filled out from reference TRBV5-1 and TRBJ1-1, the complete variable domain reads KAGVTQTPRYLIKTRGQQVTLSCSPISGHRSVSWYQQTPGQGLQFLFEYFSETQRNKGNFPGRFSGRQFSNSRSEMNVSTLELGDSALYLCAGSLEWDGTEAFFGQGTRLTVV.

The V gene is TRBV10-3, the J gene TRBJ2-3, with D possibly being TRBD2 (6 bases). Trimming cost V 10 bases and J 3 bases, with 17 bases left between them. The CDR3 covers 14 residues. CDR1 ENHRY and CDR2 SYGVKD come from the germline V gene. CDR3 sequence: CATSRDSRTDTQYF. In nucleotides, the CDR3 is TGTGCCACCTCCCGGGACTCCCGGACAGATACGCAGTATTTT.

This clonotype has at least ten counts. The CDR3 DNA follows: TGTGCCAGCAGAGTACTCCGGGACGGTAATGAAAAACTGTTTTTT. Its protein product is CASRVLRDGNEKLFF. This rearrangement joins TRBV2 to TRBJ1-4; TRBD1 might be the D (5 bases). V gave up 6 bases and J gave up 4 bases, with 15 bases separating them. Germline V gene data show CDR1 as SNHLY and CDR2 as FYNNEI. The CDR3 sequence is 15 residues long.

This clonotype has a count of ten or more. The chain carries TRBV29-1 and TRBJ1-1; D uncertain. This CDR3 is built from 11 residues. Germline CDR1 and CDR2: SQVTM and ANQGSEA. The V and J ends lost 5 bases and 2 bases respectively, with 6 bases between them. Here the CDR3 DNA reads TGCAGCGTTCGCATTAACACTGAAGCTTTCTTT. It encodes CSVRINTEAFF.

This clonotype was counted at least ten times. V gene TRBV28 combines with J gene TRBJ2-5, with 9 bases fitting TRBD1. The CDR3 is 15 amino acids. V lost 4 bases, J lost 5 bases, and 8 bases stayed unmatched. Germline lookup yields CDR1 MDHEN and CDR2 SYDVKM. The CDR3 loop is CASSSLYRGQETQYF. As DNA, the CDR3 is TGTGCCAGCAGTTCTCTCTACAGGGGGCAGGAGACCCAGTACTTC.

This clonotype was counted ten times or more. The chain combines TRBV20-1 with TRBJ2-3; a possible D gene is TRBD2 (6 bases). The CDR3 totals 14 residues. Trimming cost V 2 bases and J 3 bases, with 12 bases left between them. Germline CDR1 DFQATT, CDR2 SNEGSKA (reference sequence). CDR3 region: CSARNPAGTDTQYF. As DNA, the CDR3 is TGCAGTGCTAGAAATCCAGCGGGTACAGATACGCAGTATTTT.

At least ten counts were recorded for this clonotype. The rearrangement uses TRBV7-8 and TRBJ2-7; 9 bases match TRBD1. Germline V CDR1 and CDR2: SGHVS, FQNEAQ. The CDR3 runs 15 residues. Trimming removed 1 base from V and 6 bases from J; junction bases left unmatched: 7. This CDR3 reads CASSLVPGQGSEQYF. In DNA form, the CDR3 reads TGTGCCAGCAGCTTAGTCCCGGGACAGGGTTCCGAGCAGTACTTC.

This clonotype has at least ten counts. The chain uses TRBV11-2 and TRBJ2-2; D remains ambiguous. The ends were cut back, 2 bases at V and 4 bases at J, with 11 bases in the middle. The CDR3 extends over 15 amino acids. In germline, CDR1 is SGHAT, CDR2 FQNNGV. CDR3 DNA sequence: TGTGCCAGCAGCTTAACCCCAATGGGCACCGGGGAGCTGTTTTTT. Translation gives CASSLTPMGTGELFF.

This clonotype was detected ten times or more. The chain joins TRBV6-2 or TRBV6-3 to TRBJ2-1; perhaps TRBD2 as D (5 bases). Germline V gene lookup returns CDR1 MNHEY and CDR2 SVGEGT. The CDR3 is 14 amino acids. V was cut by 3 bases and J by 7 bases, with 13 bases left in between. The CDR3 protein is CASSYLGARNEQFF. The DNA for the CDR3 is TGTGCCAGCAGTTATTTGGGAGCCCGGAATGAGCAGTTCTTC.

This clonotype occurred many times. The chain links TRBV6-2 or TRBV6-3 to TRBJ2-2; no definite D call. V dropped 4 bases and J dropped 6 bases, with 3 bases sitting between them. The CDR3 loop spans 11 amino acids. Germline V gene data show CDR1 as MNHEY and CDR2 as SVGEGT. This CDR3 reads CASSFPGELFF. For the CDR3, the DNA is TGTGCCAGCAGTTTCCCCGGGGAGCTGTTTTTT.

This clonotype was picked up many times. The CDR3 nucleotides are TGTGCCAGCACCCCCGGGCGGGTTGAAGCTTTCTTT. Protein product: CASTPGRVEAFF. This sequence joins TRBV28 and TRBJ1-1, with D hard to call. V lost 7 bases and J lost 7, with 13 bases in between. This CDR3 has 12 amino acids. Germline CDR1 MDHEN, CDR2 SYDVKM.

This clonotype was detected only a few times. An end of the junction differs from the germline gene, which may be a read error. This chain links TRBV7-2 with TRBJ2-7, with 7 bases fitting TRBD2. CDR3 size: 13 residues. Germline lookup yields CDR1 SGHTA and CDR2 FQGNSA. CDR3 residues: CASGLGREREQYF. The CDR3 nucleotides read TGTGCCAGCGGCTTAGGGCGGGAGCGTGAGCAGTACTTC.

This clonotype was seen ten or more times. V is TRBV11-1 and J is TRBJ2-7; D gene ambiguous. Trimming shortened V by 2 bases and J by 3 bases, and 8 bases separated the two germline ends. This CDR3 region has 13 residues. The V gene's germline CDR1 is SGHAT and CDR2 FQDESV (reference sequence). CDR3: CASSLLADYEQYF. CDR3 DNA: TGTGCCAGCAGCTTACTGGCGGACTACGAGCAGTACTTC.

This chain connects TRBV6-6 to TRBJ2-3; 11 bases map to TRBD2. The length of the CDR3 is 18 residues. V gave up 0 bases and J gave up 0 bases; unmatched junction bases: 5. The germline V gene encodes CDR1 MNHNY and CDR2 SVGAGI (reference sequence). The CDR3 sequence: CASSYSGTSGGSTDTQYF. DNA for the CDR3: TGTGCCAGCAGTTACTCCGGGACTAGCGGAGGGAGCACAGATACGCAGTATTTT.

As concerns this clonotype: With a much larger clone just one base away, this may be a read error. This chain joins TRBV9 and TRBJ1-1; D is ambiguous. The V gene's germline CDR1 is SGDLS and CDR2 YYNGEE. The CDR3 has 14 residues. Written as DNA, the CDR3 is TGTGCCAGCAGCGTAGGAGGGTATGGCACTGGAGCTTTCTTT. Its translation is CASSVGGYGTGAFF.

This clonotype came up many times. The chain joins TRBV20-1 to TRBJ2-3; D uncertain. The germline gives CDR1 DFQATT, CDR2 SNEGSKA (reference sequence). With 1 base removed from V and 3 bases from J, the gap between germline ends came to 5 bases. This CDR3 has 12 amino acids. The CDR3: CSARGLTDTQYF. CDR3 nucleotides: TGCAGTGCTAGAGGGTTAACAGATACGCAGTATTTT.

Many counts were recorded for this clonotype. The rearrangement uses TRBV12-3 or TRBV12-4 and TRBJ2-4; no reliable D call. The V end lost 3 bases, the J end lost 8 bases, and 11 bases lay between the germline ends. This CDR3 has 13 amino acids. CDR3 DNA sequence: TGTGCCAGCAGTTTTGGACCCAACGACATTCAGTACTTC. This codes for CASSFGPNDIQYF.

This clonotype was picked up many times. The V and J genes are TRBV7-2 and TRBJ2-1, with a weak D call TRBD1 (5 bases). V was clipped by 1 base and J by 7 bases, with 17 bases between them. CDR1 is SGHTA and CDR2 is FQGNSA in the germline V gene. The CDR3 covers 16 residues. Here the CDR3 reads CASSLVVGAGQNEQFF. For the CDR3, the DNA is TGTGCCAGCAGCTTAGTCGTAGGGGCAGGGCAAAATGAGCAGTTCTTC.

The rearrangement links TRBV29-1 to TRBJ2-2; a weak D match, TRBD1 (7 bases). Trimming removed 3 bases at V and 5 bases at J, with 13 bases between. The CDR3 is made up of 14 amino acids. Germline assignment: CDR1 SQVTM and CDR2 ANQGSEA. This CDR3 reads CSVEKGAGTGELFF. CDR3 DNA sequence: TGCAGCGTTGAGAAGGGGGCGGGGACCGGGGAGCTGTTTTTT.